One sample yielded the 8 T cell receptor beta chains listed below, sequenced in a study of OX40 agonist ivuxolimab in advanced cancers. Sequencing used immunoSEQ multiplex PCR; TCRdb keeps in-frame clones, though not all of them. The repertoire includes 72,000 or so clones, 87% of them detected once, and approximately 1.4% sits in the top ten. The sequencing here drew on CD4+ or CD8+ T cells sorted from blood, taken in a trial of the OX40 agonist ivuxolimab. These receptors came from an adult with an advanced solid tumor such as melanoma, head and neck, liver or kidney cancer.

Notes on this clone: At the DNA level, this CDR3 is encoded by other sequences in the same sample as well. V gene TRBV5-1 combines with J gene TRBJ1-2; possibly TRBD1 for D (6 bases). Trimming removed 5 bases from V and 2 bases from J, with 10 bases in between. The CDR3 has 13 residues. Germline CDR1 SGHRS, CDR2 YFSETQ. DNA of the CDR3: TGCGCCAGCAGTCCGACAGGAAACTATGGCTACACCTTC. Encoded protein: CASSPTGNYGYTF.

V is TRBV15 and J is TRBJ2-3, with 13 bases that match TRBD2. The germline V gene has CDR1 LNHNV and CDR2 YYDKDF (reference sequence). The CDR3 is made up of 19 amino acids. Germline trimming cut 0 bases from V and 3 bases from J; bases unmatched to any gene: 9. The CDR3 here is CATSRDLRGLAGRTDTQYF. The CDR3 DNA reads as TGTGCCACCAGCAGAGATTTGAGGGGACTAGCGGGACGAACAGATACGCAGTATTTT.

The chain carries TRBV29-1 and TRBJ1-1; possible D gene TRBD1, 6 bases. This CDR3 comprises 11 residues. Germline V lookup: CDR1 SQVTM, CDR2 ANQGSEA. Trimming shortened V by 7 bases and J by 4 bases, and 10 bases separated the two germline ends. The CDR3 protein is CSAGGGTEAFF. CDR3 in DNA: TGCAGCGCGGGGGGCGGCACTGAAGCTTTCTTT. Full variable domain (rest looked up from reference TRBV29-1 and TRBJ1-1): SAVISQKPSRDICQRGTSLTIQCQVDSQVTMMFWYRQQPGQSLTLIATANQGSEATYESGFVIDKFPISRPNLTFSTLTVSNMSPEDSSIYLCSAGGGTEAFFGQGTRLTVV.

In nucleotides, the CDR3 is TGTGCCAGCAGCGAGGGACTTACAGGGTGGTCCGGGGCCAACGTCCTGACTTTC. This sequence encodes CASSEGLTGWSGANVLTF. This sequence joins TRBV9 and TRBJ2-6; possibly TRBD1 or TRBD2 for D (6 bases each). V lost 3 bases and J lost 4, with 20 bases in between. CDR1 is SGDLS, CDR2 YYNGEE, per germline. The CDR3 has 18 amino acids.

The chain has TRBV27 and TRBJ1-1, with D perhaps TRBD1 (5 bases). The CDR3 runs to 14 residues. V lost 3 bases and J 5 bases, leaving 13 bases between the germline ends. The germline V gene encodes CDR1 MNHEY and CDR2 SMNVEV (reference sequence). The CDR3, as DNA: TGTGCCAGCAGTTTGAGGGAAAGGGGTACTGAAGCTTTCTTT. Encoded protein: CASSLRERGTEAFF.

The chain is built from TRBV4-1 and TRBJ1-2, with a tentative D call TRBD1 (5 bases). This CDR3 has 16 residues. Germline CDR1 reads MGHRA; CDR2 reads YSYEKL. Trimming pared 6 bases from V and 6 bases from J, leaving 23 bases between. CDR3 sequence (DNA): TGCGCCAGCAGTGGGGCCATGCCTAGGATGATTAATGGCTACACCTTC. It is translated as CASSGAMPRMINGYTF.

The chain has TRBV5-5 and TRBJ2-3, with a possible D match to TRBD1 (5 bases). Trimming removed 0 bases at V and 2 bases at J, with 10 bases between. The CDR3 sequence is 15 residues long. The germline CDR1 and CDR2 sequences are SGHKS and YYEKEE (reference sequence). CDR3: CASSLGLTVTDTQYF. CDR3 coding DNA: TGTGCCAGCAGCTTGGGACTGACAGTCACAGATACGCAGTATTTT.

The CDR3 reads CASSFRDRKNTEAFF. The DNA for the CDR3 is TGTGCCAGCAGTTTTCGGGACCGAAAGAACACTGAAGCTTTCTTT. The V and J genes are TRBV27 and TRBJ1-1; possible D gene TRBD1, 5 bases. The CDR3 length is 15 residues. The germline V gene encodes CDR1 MNHEY and CDR2 SMNVEV (reference sequence). Trimming removed 3 bases from V and 1 base from J, with 12 bases in between.